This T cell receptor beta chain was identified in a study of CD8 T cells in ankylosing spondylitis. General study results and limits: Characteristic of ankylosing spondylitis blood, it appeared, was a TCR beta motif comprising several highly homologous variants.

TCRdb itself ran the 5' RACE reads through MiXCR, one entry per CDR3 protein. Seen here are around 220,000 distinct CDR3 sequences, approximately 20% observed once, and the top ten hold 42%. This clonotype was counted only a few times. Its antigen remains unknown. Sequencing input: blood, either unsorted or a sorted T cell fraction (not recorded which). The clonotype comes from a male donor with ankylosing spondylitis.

This chain's CDR3 is CASSLSGGRTDTQYF. The CDR3 DNA sequence: TGTGCCAGCAGCTTATCGGGGGGACGCACAGATACGCAGTATTTT. The chain carries TRBV7-9 and TRBJ2-3; 7 bases match TRBD2. The CDR3 contains 15 residues. CDR1 SEHNR and CDR2 FQNEAQ come from the germline V gene (reference sequence). Germline trimming cut 2 bases from V and 1 base from J; bases unmatched to any gene: 3.